This TCR beta chain was sequenced in a study of CD8 T cells in ankylosing spondylitis. Quantitative barcoded 5'-RACE was used to prepare TCR beta libraries. TCRdb recomputed calls from the 5' RACE reads with MiXCR, one row per CDR3 protein. The sample holds over 75,000 distinct CDR3 sequences, 8.5% to 9% seen once. Study-level findings and limits: A TCR beta motif made of eight highly homologous variants seemed typical of ankylosing spondylitis blood.

To note about this clonotype: What it binds is unknown.

The CDR3 loop spans 20 amino acids. Germline V gene data show CDR1 as SNHLY and CDR2 as FYNNEI. V trimming: 2 bases; J trimming: 0 bases; junction bases outside the gene matches: 13. Source material: blood, either unsorted or a sorted T cell fraction (not recorded which). The TCR sequence derives from a male donor with ankylosing spondylitis or in good health (not recorded which). This chain connects TRBV2 to TRBJ2-1; 10 positions agree with TRBD2. The DNA for the CDR3 is TGTGCCAGCAGTGAACCGCGGAGTAGCGGGGGGAAGAGCTCCTACAATGAGCAGTTCTTC. Translated: CASSEPRSSGGKSSYNEQFF.